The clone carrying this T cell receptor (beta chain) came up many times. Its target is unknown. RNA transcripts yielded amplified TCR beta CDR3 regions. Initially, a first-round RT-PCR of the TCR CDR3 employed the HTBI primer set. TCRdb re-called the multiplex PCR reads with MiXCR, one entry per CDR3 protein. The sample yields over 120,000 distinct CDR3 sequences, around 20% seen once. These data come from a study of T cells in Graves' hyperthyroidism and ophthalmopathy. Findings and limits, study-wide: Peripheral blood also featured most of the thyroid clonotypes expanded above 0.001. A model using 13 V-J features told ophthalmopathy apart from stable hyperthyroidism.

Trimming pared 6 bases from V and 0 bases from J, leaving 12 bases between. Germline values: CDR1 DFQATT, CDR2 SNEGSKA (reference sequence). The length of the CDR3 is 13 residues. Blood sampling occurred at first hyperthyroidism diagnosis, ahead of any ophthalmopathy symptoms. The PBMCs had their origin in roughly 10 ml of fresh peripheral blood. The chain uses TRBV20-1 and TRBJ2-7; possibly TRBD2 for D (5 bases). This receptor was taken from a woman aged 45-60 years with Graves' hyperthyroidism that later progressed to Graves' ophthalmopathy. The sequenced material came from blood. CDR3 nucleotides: TGCAGTGCCCCGGACCGGGGCTCCTACGAGCAGTACTTC. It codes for CSAPDRGSYEQYF.